This T cell receptor beta chain was sequenced in a study of blood T cell repertoires in COVID-19. The overall study: COVID-19 samples collected from the United States, Italy and Spain covered acute and convalescent phases. T cells, B-cell-depleted T cells, or PBMCs provided the cDNA or gDNA that served as material.

Under the authors' procedure: Amplified reference gene primers provided the basis for estimating nucleated cell counts. Sequenced by immunoSEQ multiplex PCR; TCRdb stores in-frame clones only, minus some. V and J calls and clone size come straight from that table; D and trimming were deduced from the DNA. The sample shows roughly 120,000 clones, approximately 80% of them seen only once. CDR3 length equals 15 residues. CDR1 and CDR2 from the germline V gene are SNHLY and FYNNEI. V lost 3 bases, J lost 1 base, and 11 bases lay in between. Material for sequencing was peripheral blood. The sequence was obtained from a man in his 70s with acute or convalescent COVID-19. The V and J genes are TRBV2 and TRBJ2-3; maybe TRBD1 (6 bases). This CDR3 reads CASSDAGAGTDTQYF. CDR3 sequence (DNA): TGTGCCAGCAGTGATGCAGGGGCAGGCACAGATACGCAGTATTTT.